The 17 T cell receptor beta chains below were found in one sample sequenced in a study of T cells in Graves' hyperthyroidism and ophthalmopathy. Using RNA transcripts as the source, TCR beta CDR3 regions were amplified. RT-PCR in the first round (using the HTBI primer set) targeted the TCR CDR3. TCRdb called the multiplex PCR reads again in MiXCR, with one record for every CDR3 protein. The table shows approximately 600,000 distinct CDR3 sequences, with more than 20% occurring only once. The sequencing sample was made of blood. The receptor source for this set is a man aged 30 to 45 with Graves' ophthalmopathy.

The rearrangement joins TRBV9 to TRBJ2-7; D is tentatively TRBD1 or TRBD2 (5 bases each). CDR1 is SGDLS and CDR2 is YYNGEE in the germline V gene. With 0 bases removed from V and 0 bases from J, the gap between germline ends came to 13 bases. There are 16 residues in the CDR3. The CDR3 region has the DNA TGTGCCAGCAGCGTAGCTGGGGGAGCTAGCTCCTACGAGCAGTACTTC. It translates to CASSVAGGASSYEQYF.

The rearrangement joins TRBV27 to TRBJ2-1; 10 bases map to TRBD2. Trimming cost V 0 bases and J 9 bases; bases outside gene matches: 2. The CDR3 sequence is 14 residues long. Germline assignment: CDR1 MNHEY and CDR2 SMNVEV (reference sequence). The CDR3: CASSLSLAGVEQFF. The CDR3 DNA is TGTGCCAGCAGTTTATCGCTAGCGGGAGTTGAGCAGTTCTTC.

This clonotype has ten or more counts. V is TRBV11-1 and J is TRBJ2-5; D unclear. This CDR3 contains 15 residues. Germline V gives CDR1 SGHAT, CDR2 FQDESV (reference sequence). The germline V and J ends were trimmed by 2 bases and 0 bases, with 10 bases remaining between them. CDR3 sequence (DNA): TGTGCCAGCAGCTTATTCAACACAGACCAAGAGACCCAGTACTTC. Protein sequence: CASSLFNTDQETQYF.

This clonotype was observed many times. The V gene is TRBV2, the J gene TRBJ2-7; TRBD1 matches at 12 bases. Germline lookup yields CDR1 SNHLY and CDR2 FYNNEI. V trimming: 9 bases; J trimming: 6 bases; junction bases outside the gene matches: 6. CDR3 length: 13 residues. In nucleotides, the CDR3 is TGTGCCAGGTCGGGACAGGGGGCTAGCGAGCAGTACTTC. It codes for CARSGQGASEQYF.

This chain connects TRBV6-2 or TRBV6-3 to TRBJ2-1, with 7 bases fitting TRBD2. Per the germline V gene, CDR1 is MNHEY and CDR2 is SVGEGT. The CDR3 runs to 16 residues. Trimming removed 6 bases from V and 0 bases from J; junction bases left unmatched: 8. The CDR3 is CASRDGRTSSYNEQFF. CDR3 sequence (DNA): TGTGCCAGCAGAGACGGGAGGACAAGCTCCTACAATGAGCAGTTCTTC.

This clonotype was counted only a few times. The chain joins TRBV10-3 to TRBJ2-1, with TRBD1 identical over 10 bases. The CDR3 is 15 amino acids. Losses at the gene ends were 2 bases for V and 3 bases for J; bases not matched to a gene: 1. Germline values: CDR1 ENHRY, CDR2 SYGVKD. The CDR3 reads CAISERTGGYNEQFF. CDR3 DNA: TGTGCCATCAGTGAGAGGACAGGGGGCTACAATGAGCAGTTCTTC.

The sample holds many counts of this clonotype. The J gene is TRBJ1-1, the V gene TRBV5-4; 9 positions match TRBD1. Germline values: CDR1 SGHNT, CDR2 YYREEE (reference sequence). Unmatched junction bases numbered 3, after V lost 5 bases and J lost 4 bases. There are 13 residues in the CDR3. The CDR3 DNA sequence: TGTGCCAGCAGGGACAGGGGTGGCACTGAAGCTTTCTTT. Amino acid sequence: CASRDRGGTEAFF.

The chain couples TRBV5-1 to TRBJ2-5; 10 nucleotides line up with TRBD2. Trimming cost V 4 bases and J 5 bases; bases outside gene matches: 17. CDR1 SGHRS and CDR2 YFSETQ come from the germline V gene. CDR3 length equals 18 residues. CDR3 sequence: CASSQLAGRSLVSETQYF. The CDR3 nucleotides are TGCGCCAGCAGCCAACTAGCGGGAAGATCTCTGGTATCGGAGACCCAGTACTTC.

This chain uses TRBV20-1 with TRBJ1-5; weak D call: TRBD1 (5 bases). From germline, CDR1 is DFQATT and CDR2 SNEGSKA (reference sequence). The CDR3 totals 13 residues. V was cut by 4 bases and J by 9 bases, with 16 bases left in between. CDR3 sequence reads: CSATDSSPRPQHF. The CDR3 DNA follows: TGCAGTGCTACTGACAGCTCCCCTCGGCCCCAGCATTTT.

The V and J genes are TRBV9 and TRBJ2-1, with TRBD2 matching over 7 bases. With V trimmed by 6 bases and J by 0 bases, 6 bases remained unmatched. This CDR3 has 15 residues. Germline CDR1 and CDR2: SGDLS and YYNGEE. The CDR3 sequence: CASTSSGSSYNEQFF. The CDR3, as DNA: TGTGCCAGCACCTCTAGCGGAAGCTCCTACAATGAGCAGTTCTTC.

In its sample, this clonotype was seen many times. This rearrangement joins TRBV12-3 or TRBV12-4 to TRBJ1-1; 8 bases agree with TRBD1. CDR3 length equals 15 residues. The J segment lost 0 bases and the V segment lost 6 bases, leaving 6 bases of the junction unmatched. CDR3: CASRHQGAMNTEAFF. The CDR3 bases are TGTGCCAGCAGGCACCAGGGGGCCATGAACACTGAAGCTTTCTTT.

V gene TRBV3-1 combines with J gene TRBJ2-1; weak D call: TRBD2 (6 bases). Per the germline V gene, CDR1 is LGHDT and CDR2 is YNNKEL (reference sequence). The V end lost 0 bases, the J end lost 7 bases, and 16 bases lay between the germline ends. The CDR3 consists of 16 residues. The CDR3 here is CASSQDREIRRNEQFF. For the CDR3, the DNA is TGTGCCAGCAGCCAAGACCGGGAGATCCGGAGGAATGAGCAGTTCTTC.

Points on this clonotype: Since a much larger clone is just one base distant, this may be a read error. The V and J genes are TRBV7-2 and TRBJ2-3, with D possibly TRBD2 on 5 matching bases. The germline V and J ends were trimmed by 2 bases and 2 bases, with 20 bases remaining between them. The CDR3 has 18 amino acids. Germline lookup yields CDR1 SGHTA and CDR2 FQGNSA. DNA of the CDR3: TGTGCCAGCAGCTTAATATGGCTGGAGGCCGCTTACACAGATACGCAGTATTTT. It specifies CASSLIWLEAAYTDTQYF. Full variable domain (rest looked up from reference TRBV7-2 and TRBJ2-3): GAGVSQSPSNKVTEKGKDVELRCDPISGHTALYWYRQSLGQGLEFLIYFQGNSAPDKSGLPSDRFSAERTGGSVSTLTIQRTQQEDSAVYLCASSLIWLEAAYTDTQYFGPGTRLTVL.

This sequence joins TRBV5-1 and TRBJ2-2; no clear D. Germline V gene data show CDR1 as SGHRS and CDR2 as YFSETQ. The V gene lost 6 bases and the J gene lost 1 base, with 16 bases spanning the gap. The CDR3 spans 16 residues. CDR3 in DNA: TGCGCCAGCACCGACCTCGGAGACTTGAACACCGGGGAGCTGTTTTTT. Translated: CASTDLGDLNTGELFF.

This clonotype was counted between two and nine times. The chain has TRBV6-4 and TRBJ2-3; D possibly corresponds to TRBD1 (6 bases). V dropped 2 bases and J dropped 0 bases, with 12 bases sitting between them. The CDR3 consists of 16 residues. The germline V gene encodes CDR1 MRHNA and CDR2 SNTAGT. CDR3 loop: CASSDGRGGSTDTQYF. CDR3 DNA: TGTGCCAGCAGTGACGGCAGAGGGGGAAGCACAGATACGCAGTATTTT.

This clonotype was detected ten times or more. The rearrangement joins TRBV4-1 to TRBJ2-7, with D possibly matching TRBD2 (5 bases). Trimming stripped 1 base from V and 0 bases from J, with 10 bases between. The CDR3 covers 15 residues. Germline values: CDR1 MGHRA, CDR2 YSYEKL. The CDR3, as DNA: TGCGCCAGCAGCCAAGTTGGGGAGAGCTCCTACGAGCAGTACTTC. Protein: CASSQVGESSYEQYF.

The chain carries TRBV6-1 and TRBJ2-1, with 9 nucleotides matching TRBD2. The germline CDR1 and CDR2 sequences are MNHNS and SASEGT. The ends lost 6 bases at V and 7 bases at J; junction bases unmatched: 7. The CDR3 is 14 amino acids. The CDR3 DNA sequence: TGTGCCAGCAGCCCCGGGACTAGCAAAAATGAGCAGTTCTTC. Protein sequence: CASSPGTSKNEQFF.